This TCR beta chain was obtained from a study of low-dose radiotherapy and immunotherapy resistance in tumors. Background on the study: Patients were given intravenous nivolumab 240 mg every two weeks plus ipilimumab 1 mg/kg every six weeks.

Low-dose radiotherapy, low-dose cyclophosphamide, aspirin, ipilimumab and nivolumab were all given to the donors. Advanced solid tumors lacking tumor-infiltrating lymphocytes were present in eligible patients. First-strand cDNA relied on TRAV- and TRBV-specific primers spanning alpha and beta chains. TCR amplification ran 20 PCR cycles using constant-region and V-primer adapter primers. In vitro transcription served to amplify the mRNA that had been isolated. MiXCR, applied by TCRdb to the reads, yields one record per CDR3 protein. The sample includes 5,000 to 7,500 distinct CDR3 sequences, roughly 80% of them seen just once. The CDR3 length is 15 residues. V gave up 2 bases and J gave up 6 bases; unmatched junction bases: 4. The germline gives CDR1 LGHNA, CDR2 YSLEER.

V is TRBV4-3 and J is TRBJ2-2; 9 nucleotides match TRBD1. This TCR was recovered from a human donor with advanced metastatic prostate, ovarian, gallbladder or colorectal cancer (not recorded which). This table probably holds off-target reads from a library built for another chain. The CDR3 nucleotides are TGCGCCAGCAGCCAATCCGGACAGGGGTCCGGGGAGCTGTTTTTT. This translates into CASSQSGQGSGELFF.